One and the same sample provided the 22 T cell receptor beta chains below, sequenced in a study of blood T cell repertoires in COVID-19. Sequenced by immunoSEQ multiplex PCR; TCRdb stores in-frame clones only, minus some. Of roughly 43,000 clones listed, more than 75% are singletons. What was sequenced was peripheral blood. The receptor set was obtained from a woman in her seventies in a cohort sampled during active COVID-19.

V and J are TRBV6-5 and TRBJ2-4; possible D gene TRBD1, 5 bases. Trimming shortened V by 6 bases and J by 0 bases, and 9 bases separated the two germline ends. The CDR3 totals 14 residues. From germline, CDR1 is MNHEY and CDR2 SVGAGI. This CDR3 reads CASRPQGAKNIQYF. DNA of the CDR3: TGTGCCAGCAGACCCCAGGGAGCCAAAAACATTCAGTACTTC.

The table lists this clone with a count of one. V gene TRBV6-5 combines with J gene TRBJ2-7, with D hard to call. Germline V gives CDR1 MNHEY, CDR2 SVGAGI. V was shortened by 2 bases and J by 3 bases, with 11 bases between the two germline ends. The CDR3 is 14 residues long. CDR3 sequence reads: CASSYVGGNYEQYF. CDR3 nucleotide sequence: TGTGCCAGCAGTTACGTAGGCGGCAACTACGAGCAGTACTTC.

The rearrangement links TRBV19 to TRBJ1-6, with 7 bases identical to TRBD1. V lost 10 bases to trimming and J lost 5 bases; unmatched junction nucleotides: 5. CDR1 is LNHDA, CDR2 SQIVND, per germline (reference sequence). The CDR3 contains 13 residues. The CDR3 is CATKGQNNSPLHF. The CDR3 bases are TGTGCCACCAAGGGACAGAATAATTCACCCCTCCACTTT.

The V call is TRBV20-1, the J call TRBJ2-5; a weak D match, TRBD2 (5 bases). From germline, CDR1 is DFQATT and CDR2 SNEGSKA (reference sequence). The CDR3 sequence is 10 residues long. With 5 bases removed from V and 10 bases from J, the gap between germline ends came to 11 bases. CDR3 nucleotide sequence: TGCAGTGCTCTCACGCGGGTCCAGTACTTC. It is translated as CSALTRVQYF.

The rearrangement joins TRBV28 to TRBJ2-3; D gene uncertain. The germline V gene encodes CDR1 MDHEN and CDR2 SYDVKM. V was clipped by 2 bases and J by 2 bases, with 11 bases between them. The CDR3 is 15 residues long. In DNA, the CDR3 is TGTGCCAGCAGTTTAACTGGCAGGTTCACAGATACGCAGTATTTT. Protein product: CASSLTGRFTDTQYF.

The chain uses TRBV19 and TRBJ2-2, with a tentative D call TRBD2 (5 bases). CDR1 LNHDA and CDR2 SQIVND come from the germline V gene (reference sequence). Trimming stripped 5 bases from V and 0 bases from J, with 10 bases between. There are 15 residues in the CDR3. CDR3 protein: CASSRGRPNTGELFF. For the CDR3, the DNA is TGTGCCAGTAGTCGAGGGCGCCCGAACACCGGGGAGCTGTTTTTT.

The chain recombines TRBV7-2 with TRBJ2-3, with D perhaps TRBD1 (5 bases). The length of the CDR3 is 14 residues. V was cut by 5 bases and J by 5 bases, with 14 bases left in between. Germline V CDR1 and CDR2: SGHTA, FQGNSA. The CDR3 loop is CASSPQVDRDTQYF. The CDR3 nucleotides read TGTGCCAGCAGCCCCCAGGTTGACAGAGATACGCAGTATTTT.

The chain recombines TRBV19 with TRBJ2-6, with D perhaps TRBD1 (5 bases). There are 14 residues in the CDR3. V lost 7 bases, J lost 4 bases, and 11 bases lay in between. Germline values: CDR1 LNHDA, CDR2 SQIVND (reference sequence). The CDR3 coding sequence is TGTGCCAGTAAGTGGGGCGGCGGGGCCAACGTCCTGACTTTC. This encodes CASKWGGGANVLTF.

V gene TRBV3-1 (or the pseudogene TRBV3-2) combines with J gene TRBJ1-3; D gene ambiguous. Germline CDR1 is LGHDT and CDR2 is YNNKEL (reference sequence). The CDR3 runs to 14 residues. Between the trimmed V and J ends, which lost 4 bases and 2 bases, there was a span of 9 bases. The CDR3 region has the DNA TGTGCCAGCAGCCCGCGGTCGGCTGGAAACACCATATATTTT. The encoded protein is CASSPRSAGNTIYF.

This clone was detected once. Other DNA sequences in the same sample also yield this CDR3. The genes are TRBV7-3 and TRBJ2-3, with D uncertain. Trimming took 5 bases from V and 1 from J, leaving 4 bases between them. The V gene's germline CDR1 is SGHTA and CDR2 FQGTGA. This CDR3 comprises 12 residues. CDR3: CASSPGTDTQYF. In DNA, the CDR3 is TGTGCCAGCAGCCCCGGCACAGATACGCAGTATTTT.

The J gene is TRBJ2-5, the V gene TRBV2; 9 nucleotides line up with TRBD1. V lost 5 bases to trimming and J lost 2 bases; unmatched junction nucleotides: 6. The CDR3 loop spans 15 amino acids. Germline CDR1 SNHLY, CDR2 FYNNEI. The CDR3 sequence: CASSWDRDDQETQYF. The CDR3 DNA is TGTGCCAGCAGTTGGGACAGGGACGATCAAGAGACCCAGTACTTC.

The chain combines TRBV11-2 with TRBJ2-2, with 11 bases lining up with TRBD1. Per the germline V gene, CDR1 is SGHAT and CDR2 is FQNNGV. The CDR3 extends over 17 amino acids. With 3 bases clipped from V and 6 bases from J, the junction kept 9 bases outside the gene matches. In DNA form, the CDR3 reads TGTGCCAGCAGCTTCAGCCGGGACAGGGGGATTGCCGGGGAGCTGTTTTTT. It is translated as CASSFSRDRGIAGELFF.

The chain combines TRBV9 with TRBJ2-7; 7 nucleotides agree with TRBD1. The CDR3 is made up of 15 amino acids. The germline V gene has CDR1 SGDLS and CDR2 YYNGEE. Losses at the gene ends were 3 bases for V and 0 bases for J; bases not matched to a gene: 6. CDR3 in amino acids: CASSGTGQSSYEQYF. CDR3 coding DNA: TGTGCCAGCAGCGGTACGGGACAGAGCTCCTACGAGCAGTACTTC.

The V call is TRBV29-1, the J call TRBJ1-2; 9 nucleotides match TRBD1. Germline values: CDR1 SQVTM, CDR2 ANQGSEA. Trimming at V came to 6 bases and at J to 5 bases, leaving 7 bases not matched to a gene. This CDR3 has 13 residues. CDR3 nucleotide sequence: TGCAGCGTCGGGGCCGGGACAGGGTATGGCTACACCTTC. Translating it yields CSVGAGTGYGYTF.

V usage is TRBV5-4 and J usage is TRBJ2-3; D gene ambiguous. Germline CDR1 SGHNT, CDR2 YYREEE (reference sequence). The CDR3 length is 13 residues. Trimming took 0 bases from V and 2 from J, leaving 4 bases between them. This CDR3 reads CASSLEPTDTQYF. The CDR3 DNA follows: TGTGCCAGCAGCTTGGAGCCCACAGATACGCAGTATTTT.

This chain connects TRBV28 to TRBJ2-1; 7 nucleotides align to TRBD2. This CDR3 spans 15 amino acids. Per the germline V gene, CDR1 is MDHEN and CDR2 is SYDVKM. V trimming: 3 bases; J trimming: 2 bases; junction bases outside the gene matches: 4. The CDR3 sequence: CASSLLGTTYNEQFF. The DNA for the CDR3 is TGTGCCAGCAGTTTGCTCGGGACTACCTACAATGAGCAGTTCTTC.

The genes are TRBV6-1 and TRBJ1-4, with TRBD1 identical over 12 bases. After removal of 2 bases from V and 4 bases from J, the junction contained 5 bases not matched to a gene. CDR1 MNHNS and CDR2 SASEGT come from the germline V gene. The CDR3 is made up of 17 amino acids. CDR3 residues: CASSERDRGLGNEKLFF. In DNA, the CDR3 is TGTGCCAGCAGTGAAAGGGACAGGGGGCTTGGTAATGAAAAACTGTTTTTT.

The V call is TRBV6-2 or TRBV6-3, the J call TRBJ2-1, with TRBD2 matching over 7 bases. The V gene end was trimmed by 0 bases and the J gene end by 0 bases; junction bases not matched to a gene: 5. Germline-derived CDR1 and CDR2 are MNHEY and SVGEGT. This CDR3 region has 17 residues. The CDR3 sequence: CASSYSLSGSSYNEQFF. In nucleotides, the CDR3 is TGTGCCAGCAGTTACTCCCTTAGCGGGTCCTCCTACAATGAGCAGTTCTTC.

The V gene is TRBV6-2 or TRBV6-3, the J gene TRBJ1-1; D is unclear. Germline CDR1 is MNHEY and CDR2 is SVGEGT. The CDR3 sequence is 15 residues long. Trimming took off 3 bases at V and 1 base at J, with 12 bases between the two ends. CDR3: CASSYSLTGNTEAFF. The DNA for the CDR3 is TGTGCCAGCAGTTATTCCCTTACGGGGAACACTGAAGCTTTCTTT.

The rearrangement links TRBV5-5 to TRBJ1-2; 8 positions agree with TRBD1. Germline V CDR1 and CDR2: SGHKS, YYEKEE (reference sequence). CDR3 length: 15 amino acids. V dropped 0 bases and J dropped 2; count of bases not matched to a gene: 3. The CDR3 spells CASSLAGGANYGYTF. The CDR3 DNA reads TGTGCCAGCAGCTTGGCAGGGGGCGCAAACTATGGCTACACCTTC.

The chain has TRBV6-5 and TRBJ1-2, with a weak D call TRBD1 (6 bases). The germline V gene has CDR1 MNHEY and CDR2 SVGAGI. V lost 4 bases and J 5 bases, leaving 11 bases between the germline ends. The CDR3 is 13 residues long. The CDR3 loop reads CASSFTGNYGYTF. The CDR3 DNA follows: TGTGCCAGCAGTTTCACAGGGAATTATGGCTACACCTTC.

The chain's CDR3 is CASSLGSSGNTIYF. The CDR3 bases are TGTGCCAGCAGCTTGGGGAGCTCTGGAAACACCATATATTTT. This chain uses TRBV7-9 with TRBJ1-3; no definite D call. Germline assignment: CDR1 SEHNR and CDR2 FQNEAQ (reference sequence). The CDR3 has 14 residues. Trimming cost V 3 bases and J 0 bases, with 6 bases left between them.